This T cell receptor beta chain was identified in a study of blood T cell repertoires in COVID-19. Background on the study: Samples came from the United States, Italy and Spain, spanning acute and convalescent COVID-19.

The protocol was immunoSEQ multiplex PCR, while the TCRdb copy is restricted to in-frame clones and leaves out a portion. The profile shows 200,000 to 300,000 clones, approximately 88% of them singletons. Participant ages covered about 18 to 95 years across about 25 US areas. Cohort placement rested on clinical history that participants reported themselves. The specimen was PBMCs or T cells enriched from blood (not recorded which). The receptor was isolated from a woman aged 40 to 50 who had been exposed to COVID-19.

CDR3 nucleotides: TGCGCCAGCAGTTTCCATCTGGAGGGACAGACCATGAACACTGAAGCTTTCTTT. Amino acid sequence: CASSFHLEGQTMNTEAFF. The rearrangement uses TRBV4-1 and TRBJ1-1, with 7 bases lining up with TRBD1. V lost 6 bases and J lost 0; bases outside the gene matches: 16. This CDR3 spans 18 amino acids. Germline lookup yields CDR1 MGHRA and CDR2 YSYEKL.